This T cell receptor (beta chain) stems from a study of T cells in Graves' hyperthyroidism and ophthalmopathy. As for the study in general: Before treatment of any kind, peripheral blood was taken at initial diagnosis.

TCR beta CDR3 sequences were amplified from RNA transcripts. A set of HTBI primers served as the primers for a first-round RT-PCR of the TCR CDR3. TCRdb re-called the multiplex PCR reads with MiXCR, one entry per CDR3 protein. The data show 550,000 to 700,000 distinct CDR3 sequences, 14% to 15% seen once. This clonotype showed up many times. The antigen is undetermined. Study-level points and caveats: Researchers report that a 13 V-J model separated ophthalmopathy from stable hyperthyroidism.

This clonotype was sampled from a woman between 35 and 50 years old with Graves' ophthalmopathy. The specimen was blood.

The CDR3 protein is CASSEPSPGLAGLGETQYF. CDR3 nucleotides: TGTGCCAGCAGTGAACCAAGCCCGGGACTAGCGGGACTTGGAGAGACCCAGTACTTC. The genes are TRBV25-1 and TRBJ2-5; 13 bases align to TRBD2. The germline V gene encodes CDR1 MGHDK and CDR2 SYGVNS. CDR3 length: 19 residues. The J segment lost 4 bases and the V segment lost 2 bases, leaving 13 bases of the junction unmatched.